This T cell receptor beta chain came from a study of early stage breast cancer tumors. Study observations and caveats: Comparing each tissue with blood distinguished tumor from normal in about 90% of the 16 patients. Unsorted bulk genomic DNA sequencing lacked pairing and functional marker data. Compared with adjacent normal breast, tumors showed around 2.5-fold denser, more clonal T cells.

The V end lost 0 bases, the J end lost 5 bases, and 8 bases lay between the germline ends. CDR1 and CDR2 (germline): SGDLS, YYNGEE. The CDR3 totals 13 residues. To note about this clone: Its antigen is unidentified.

Sequencing used immunoSEQ multiplex PCR; TCRdb keeps in-frame clones, though not all of them. The sample comprises about 51,000 clones, roughly 78% of which are singletons, and around 3.4% rests with the top ten. This receptor was identified in a person in their 40s with breast cancer. Material: blood. V gene TRBV9 combines with J gene TRBJ2-5, with D possibly TRBD1 on 6 matching bases. The CDR3 spells CASSVAGVETQYF. Here the CDR3 DNA reads TGTGCCAGCAGCGTAGCAGGGGTGGAGACCCAGTACTTC.